This T cell receptor beta chain was found in a study of T cells in Graves' hyperthyroidism and ophthalmopathy. V shed 2 bases and J shed 4 bases, with 12 bases lying between them. Germline CDR1 reads MNHNY; CDR2 reads SVGAGI (reference sequence). The CDR3 has 14 amino acids. This clonotype was seen ten or more times. Each 10 ml fresh peripheral blood draw supplied the PBMCs. Amplified regions were TCR beta CDR3 sequences from RNA transcripts. The HTBI primer set was used in a first-round RT-PCR of the TCR CDR3. In TCRdb, the multiplex PCR reads were re-called with MiXCR into one record per CDR3 protein. The table lists roughly 600,000 distinct CDR3 sequences, more than 12% of them singletons.

This rearrangement joins TRBV6-6 to TRBJ2-7; D is possibly TRBD2 (6 bases). Source material: blood. The clonotype originates from a woman aged 50 to 65 with Graves' ophthalmopathy. The CDR3 DNA reads TGTGCCAGCAGTTACGGCGGGGTAGGGTACGAGCAGTACTTC. Amino acids: CASSYGGVGYEQYF.